A single sample gave rise to the 10 T cell receptor beta chains below, sequenced in a study of T-cell memory formation after mild COVID-19 (dated by TCRdb to about 2021). Library construction relied on 5' RACE. The instrument given in TCRdb is Illumina NovaSeq 6000. TCRdb passed the public sequencing reads through fastp at Q25 and MiXCR, retaining productive beta sequences. Rows matching on CDR3 protein sequence are summarized as one entry with the most common DNA and genes. The table for this sample lists about 140,000 distinct CDR3 sequences; around 15% of them were counted only once. Of the sample, 28% falls within the top ten clones. Specimen: PBMCs or a T cell subset sorted from them (not recorded which). These receptors originate from an adult woman who had mild COVID-19 (a few samples of this study predate the infection). The sample titles of this study are shuffled in the database, so cell type and time point are left out; the donor was told from shared clones.

The J gene is TRBJ2-3, the V gene TRBV24-1, with a possible D match to TRBD2 (6 bases). V was pared by 5 bases and J by 4 bases, with 9 bases between. Germline V gene sequence: CDR1 KGHDR, CDR2 SFDVKD. This CDR3 is 13 amino acids long. DNA of the CDR3: TGTGCCACCAGTGGTTCGGGAGCAGATACGCAGTATTTT. Protein: CATSGSGADTQYF.

This clonotype came up a few times. The V gene is TRBV27, the J gene TRBJ2-2; D ambiguous. Trimming stripped 2 bases from V and 2 bases from J, with 6 bases between. Germline-derived CDR1 and CDR2 are MNHEY and SMNVEV (reference sequence). The CDR3 spans 14 residues. The CDR3 protein is CASSLGLNTGELFF. In nucleotides, the CDR3 is TGTGCCAGCAGTTTAGGGCTAAACACCGGGGAGCTGTTTTTT.

The gene calls are TRBV6-5 and TRBJ2-1; D gene ambiguous. Germline assignment: CDR1 MNHEY and CDR2 SVGAGI. CDR3 size: 13 residues. Trimming removed 5 bases from V and 0 bases from J, with 5 bases in between. Here the CDR3 reads CASSQSSYNEQFF. The CDR3 nucleotides read TGTGCCAGCAGTCAAAGCTCCTACAATGAGCAGTTCTTC.

The J gene is TRBJ2-3, the V gene TRBV7-6; D is uncertain. Per germline, CDR1 SGHVS and CDR2 FNYEAQ. Trimming removed 6 bases from V and 6 bases from J, with 13 bases in between. The CDR3 is 13 amino acids. The CDR3 reads CASRGLSGDTQYF. DNA for the CDR3: TGTGCCAGCAGGGGCCTTTCTGGGGATACGCAGTATTTT. The full variable domain, its missing parts supplied by reference TRBV7-6 and TRBJ2-3, is GAGVSQSPRYKVTKRGQDVALRCDPISGHVSLYWYRQALGQGPEFLTYFNYEAQQDKSGLPNDRFSAERPEGSISTLTIQRTEQRDSAMYRCASRGLSGDTQYFGPGTRLTVL.

This chain links TRBV5-1 with TRBJ1-2, with TRBD1 matching 7 bases. There are 21 residues in the CDR3. Looked up from germline, CDR1 is SGHRS and CDR2 is YFSETQ. V lost 2 bases to trimming and J lost 4 bases; unmatched junction nucleotides: 26. The CDR3: CASSFRQGQPDSTSTFYGYTF. The CDR3 coding sequence is TGCGCCAGCAGCTTTAGACAGGGACAACCAGATTCCACCTCAACCTTCTATGGCTACACCTTC. Supplemented by reference TRBV5-1 and TRBJ1-2, the full variable domain reads KAGVTQTPRYLIKTRGQQVTLSCSPISGHRSVSWYQQTPGQGLQFLFEYFSETQRNKGNFPGRFSGRQFSNSRSEMNVSTLELGDSALYLCASSFRQGQPDSTSTFYGYTFGSGTRLTVV.

The chain uses TRBV2 and TRBJ2-1; D uncertain. V was shortened by 2 bases and J by 8 bases, with 7 bases between the two germline ends. This CDR3 spans 12 amino acids. Germline V CDR1 and CDR2: SNHLY, FYNNEI. The CDR3 sequence is CASSEYQDEQFF. For the CDR3, the DNA is TGTGCCAGCAGTGAATATCAGGATGAGCAGTTCTTC.

The chain couples TRBV27 to TRBJ1-6; tentative D call: TRBD1 (6 bases). The CDR3 extends over 14 amino acids. Germline V lookup: CDR1 MNHEY, CDR2 SMNVEV (reference sequence). V was pared by 3 bases and J by 7 bases, with 10 bases between. CDR3 residues: CASSLLGGNSPLHF. CDR3 in DNA: TGTGCCAGCAGTTTGCTTGGGGGCAATTCACCCCTCCACTTT.

This clonotype is labeled medium-sized. This chain links TRBV27 with TRBJ2-2, with 8 bases identical to TRBD1. The CDR3 has 16 residues. V lost 8 bases, J lost 0 bases, and 8 bases stayed unmatched. Germline V gives CDR1 MNHEY, CDR2 SMNVEV (reference sequence). CDR3 sequence reads: CASSEPDRANTGELFF. The CDR3 DNA is TGTGCCAGCTCCGAACCGGACAGGGCGAACACCGGGGAGCTGTTTTTT.

J is TRBJ2-3 and V is TRBV27; 7 bases are shared with TRBD1. The CDR3 length is 13 residues. CDR1 is MNHEY and CDR2 is SMNVEV in the germline V gene (reference sequence). The trim removed 2 bases at V and 11 bases at J, leaving 7 bases unmatched. The chain's CDR3 is CASSLIYRGMQYF. The CDR3 coding sequence is TGTGCCAGCAGTTTAATTTACAGGGGCATGCAGTATTTT.

As regards this clonotype: At one end the junction does not follow the germline gene, possibly because of a read error. The chain is built from TRBV6-2 or TRBV6-3 and TRBJ2-1; 7 bases map to TRBD2. CDR1 and CDR2 (germline): MNHEY, SVGEGT. The CDR3 consists of 15 residues. This CDR3 reads CDSSHFGGGVHEQFF. The CDR3 DNA is TGTGACAGCAGTCATTTCGGGGGAGGGGTACATGAGCAGTTCTTC.